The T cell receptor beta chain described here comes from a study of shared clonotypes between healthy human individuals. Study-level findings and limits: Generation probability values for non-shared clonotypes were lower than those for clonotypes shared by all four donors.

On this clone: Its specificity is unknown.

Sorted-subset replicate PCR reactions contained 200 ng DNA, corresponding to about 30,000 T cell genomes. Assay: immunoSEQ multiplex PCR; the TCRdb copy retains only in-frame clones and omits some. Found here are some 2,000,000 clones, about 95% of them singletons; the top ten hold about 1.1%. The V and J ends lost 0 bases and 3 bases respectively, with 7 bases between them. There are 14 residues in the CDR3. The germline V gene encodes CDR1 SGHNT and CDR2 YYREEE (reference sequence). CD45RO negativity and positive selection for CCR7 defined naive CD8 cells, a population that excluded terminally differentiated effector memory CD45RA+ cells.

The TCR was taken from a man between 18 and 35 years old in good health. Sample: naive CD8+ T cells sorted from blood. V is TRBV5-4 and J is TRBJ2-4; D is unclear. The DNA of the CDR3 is TGTGCCAGCAGCTTGGGGGGTAACAAAAACATTCAGTACTTC. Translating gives CASSLGGNKNIQYF.